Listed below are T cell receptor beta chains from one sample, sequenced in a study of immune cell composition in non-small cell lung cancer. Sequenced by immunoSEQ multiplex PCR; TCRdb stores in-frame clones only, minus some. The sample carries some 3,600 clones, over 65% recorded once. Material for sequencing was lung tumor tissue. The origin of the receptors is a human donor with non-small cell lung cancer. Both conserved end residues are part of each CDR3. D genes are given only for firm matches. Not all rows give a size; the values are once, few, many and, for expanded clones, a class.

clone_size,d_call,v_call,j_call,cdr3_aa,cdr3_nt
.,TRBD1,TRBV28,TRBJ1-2,CASSLTGTGVYGYTF,TGTGCCAGCAGTTTAACCGGGACAGGGGTGTATGGCTACACCTTC
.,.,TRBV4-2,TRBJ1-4,CASSRNPGRMEEKLFF,TGTGCCAGCAGCCGCAATCCGGGACGTATGGAAGAAAAACTGTTTTTT
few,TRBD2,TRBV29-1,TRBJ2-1,CSVDGSSGGDNEQFF,TGCAGCGTTGATGGTTCTAGCGGGGGGGACAATGAGCAGTTCTTC
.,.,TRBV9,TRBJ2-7,CASSVGGLGEQYF,TGTGCCAGCAGCGTAGGTGGATTAGGCGAGCAGTACTTC
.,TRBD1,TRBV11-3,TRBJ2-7,CASSKTGTENYEQYF,TGTGCCAGCAGCAAAACCGGGACAGAAAACTACGAGCAGTACTTC
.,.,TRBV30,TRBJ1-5,CAWSMGNQPQHF,TGTGCCTGGAGTATGGGCAATCAGCCCCAGCATTTT
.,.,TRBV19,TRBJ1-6,CASRTGTRFDSPLHF,TGTGCCAGTAGGACCGGGACACGGTTCGATTCACCCCTCCACTTT
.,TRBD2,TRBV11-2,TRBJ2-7,CASSRLAGDGSYEQYF,TGTGCCAGCAGCAGACTAGCGGGAGACGGTTCCTACGAGCAGTACTTC
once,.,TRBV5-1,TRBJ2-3,CASSLAPSGTDTQYF,TGCGCCAGCAGCTTAGCACCCTCGGGCACAGATACGCAGTATTTT
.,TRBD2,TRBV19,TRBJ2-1,CASSLAGGYNEQFF,TGTGCCAGTAGCTTAGCGGGAGGCTACAATGAGCAGTTCTTC
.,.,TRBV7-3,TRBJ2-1,CASRLTGNSYNEQFF,TGTGCCAGCAGACTGACAGGTAACTCCTACAATGAGCAGTTCTTC
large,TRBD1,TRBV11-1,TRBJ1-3,CASSTDREASDTIYF,TGTGCCAGCAGCACCGACAGGGAGGCTTCGGACACCATATATTTT
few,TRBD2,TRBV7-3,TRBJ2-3,CASSNLAVSTDTQYF,TGTGCCAGCAGCAATCTAGCGGTTTCCACAGATACGCAGTATTTT
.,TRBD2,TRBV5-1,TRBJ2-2,CASSWTSGSPGGGELFF,TGCGCCAGCAGCTGGACTAGCGGGAGTCCAGGAGGCGGGGAGCTGTTTTTT
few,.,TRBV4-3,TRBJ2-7,CASSQEERTPSYEQYF,TGCGCCAGCAGCCAAGAGGAGCGCACCCCCTCCTACGAGCAGTACTTC
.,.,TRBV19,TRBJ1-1,CASSMGDNTEAFF,TGTGCCAGTAGTATGGGGGACAACACTGAAGCTTTCTTT
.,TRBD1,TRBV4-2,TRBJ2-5,CASSDPRGQETQYF,TGTGCCAGCAGTGATCCCAGGGGGCAAGAGACCCAGTACTTC
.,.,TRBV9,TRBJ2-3,CASSDYPAGRTDTQYF,TGTGCCAGCAGCGACTACCCGGCGGGGCGGACAGATACGCAGTATTTT
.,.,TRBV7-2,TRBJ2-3,CASSPTAWAKDTQYF,TGTGCCAGCAGCCCAACGGCGTGGGCCAAAGATACGCAGTATTTT
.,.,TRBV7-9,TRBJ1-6,CASSLGTGFYNSPLHF,TGTGCCAGCAGCTTAGGTACAGGGTTCTATAATTCACCCCTCCACTTT
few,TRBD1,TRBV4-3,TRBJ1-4,CASSSTGTADEKLFF,TGCGCCAGCAGCTCTACCGGGACAGCGGATGAAAAACTGTTTTTT
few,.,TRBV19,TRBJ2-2,CASRRTDTGELFF,TGTGCCAGTAGAAGGACGGACACCGGGGAGCTGTTTTTT
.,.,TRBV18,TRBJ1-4,CASSRGVTNEKLFF,TGTGCCAGCTCACGGGGCGTAACTAATGAAAAACTGTTTTTT
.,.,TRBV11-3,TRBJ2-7,CASSPTQGYEQYF,TGTGCCAGCAGCCCAACACAGGGCTACGAGCAGTACTTC
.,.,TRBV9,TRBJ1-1,CASSGGTKSTRNTEAFF,TGTGCCAGCAGCGGCGGGACAAAGTCAACCAGGAACACTGAAGCTTTCTTT
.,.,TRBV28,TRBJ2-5,CASRTLGASLGQETQYF,TGTGCCAGCAGGACCTTGGGGGCCTCCCTGGGGCAAGAGACCCAGTACTTC